One sample yielded the 9 T cell receptor beta chains listed below, sequenced in a study of neurological immune-mediated disorders. From the 5' RACE reads, TCRdb called clonotypes with MiXCR, one entry per CDR3 protein. The repertoire holds more than 25,000 distinct CDR3 sequences, with 12% as singletons. The sequenced sample consisted of PBMCs. Receptors were obtained from a woman between 55 and 75 years old in good health.

This clonotype was found many times. The rearrangement joins TRBV12-3 or TRBV12-4 to TRBJ2-7; TRBD1 aligns across 8 bases. The CDR3 consists of 15 residues. Trimming removed 6 bases from V and 3 bases from J; junction bases left unmatched: 10. The CDR3 spells CASRAGQGPFYEQYF. DNA of the CDR3: TGTGCCAGCAGGGCTGGACAGGGACCTTTCTACGAGCAGTACTTC.

This clonotype has ten or more counts. The chain couples TRBV18 to TRBJ1-1; 8 bases map to TRBD1. The ends lost 3 bases at V and 4 bases at J; junction bases unmatched: 7. The CDR3 is 15 amino acids. Germline V lookup: CDR1 KGHSH, CDR2 LQKENI. CDR3 DNA: TGTGCCAGCTCACCGGCGACAGGGGAAGGCACTGAAGCTTTCTTT. This encodes CASSPATGEGTEAFF. Using reference TRBV18 and TRBJ1-1 for the parts outside the CDR3, the full variable domain is NAGVMQNPRHLVRRRGQEARLRCSPMKGHSHVYWYRQLPEEGLKFMVYLQKENIIDESGMPKERFSAEFPKEGPSILRIQQVVRGDSAAYFCASSPATGEGTEAFFGQGTRLTVV.

Ten or more counts support this clonotype. The chain is built from TRBV11-2 and TRBJ2-1; perhaps TRBD2 as D (6 bases). The germline CDR1 and CDR2 sequences are SGHAT and FQNNGV. V was trimmed by 6 bases and J by 3 bases, leaving 15 bases between them. CDR3 size: 15 residues. Written as DNA, the CDR3 is TGTGCCAGCAGGGGGGGATCGAGTTACTACAATGAGCAGTTCTTC. Protein: CASRGGSSYYNEQFF. The full variable domain, with the rest looked up from reference TRBV11-2 and TRBJ2-1, is EAGVAQSPRYKIIEKRQSVAFWCNPISGHATLYWYQQILGQGPKLLIQFQNNGVVDDSQLPKDRFSAERLKGVDSTLKIQPAKLEDSAVYLCASRGGSSYYNEQFFGPGTRLTVL.

This clonotype was counted ten times or more. The V gene is TRBV5-5, the J gene TRBJ2-1; 8 nucleotides align to TRBD1. Germline V gene sequence: CDR1 SGHKS, CDR2 YYEKEE (reference sequence). Germline trimming cut 4 bases from V and 1 base from J; bases unmatched to any gene: 7. The CDR3 covers 16 residues. The CDR3 spells CASSLQGQGSYNEQFF. DNA of the CDR3: TGTGCCAGCAGCCTACAAGGACAGGGATCCTACAATGAGCAGTTCTTC. The full variable domain, in which reference TRBV5-5 and TRBJ2-1 provide the parts outside the CDR3, is DAGVTQSPTHLIKTRGQQVTLRCSPISGHKSVSWYQQVLGQGPQFIFQYYEKEERGRGNFPDRFSARQFPNYSSELNVNALLLGDSALYLCASSLQGQGSYNEQFFGPGTRLTVL.

At least ten counts were recorded for this clonotype. The V call is TRBV5-1, the J call TRBJ2-5, with no clear D. Germline loops: CDR1 SGHRS, CDR2 YFSETQ. V was trimmed by 4 bases and J by 2 bases, leaving 3 bases between them. CDR3 length equals 11 residues. The CDR3 DNA reads as TGCGCCAGCAGCGAACAAGAGACCCAGTACTTC. Amino acids: CASSEQETQYF.

This clonotype appeared many times. The CDR3 sequence: CSARTDREVGEQYF. CDR3 in DNA: TGCAGTGCTAGAACGGACAGGGAAGTGGGGGAGCAGTACTTC. The genes are TRBV20-1 and TRBJ2-7; 8 positions match TRBD1. CDR1 DFQATT and CDR2 SNEGSKA come from the germline V gene (reference sequence). This CDR3 contains 14 residues. After removal of 2 bases from V and 7 bases from J, the junction contained 10 bases not matched to a gene.

There are many counts of this clonotype. Being one base from a much bigger clone, this may be a read error. The V call is TRBV3-1, the J call TRBJ1-1, with D possibly matching TRBD1 (6 bases). Germline-derived CDR1 and CDR2 are LGHDT and YNNKEL (reference sequence). This CDR3 is 15 amino acids long. V was clipped by 5 bases and J by 3 bases, with 16 bases between them. The CDR3 DNA reads as TGTGCCAGCAGCAAAAGGGGGAGCCAGGACACTGAAGCTTTCTTT. This encodes CASSKRGSQDTEAFF.

This clonotype has at least ten counts. The chain uses TRBV20-1 and TRBJ2-1, with D tentatively TRBD1 or TRBD2 (5 bases each). CDR3 length: 15 amino acids. Per the germline V gene, CDR1 is DFQATT and CDR2 is SNEGSKA (reference sequence). The germline V and J ends were trimmed by 6 bases and 9 bases, with 24 bases remaining between them. The CDR3 nucleotides read TGCAGTGCCCCTACGTGGGGGTCCCCAAAGGGTGAGCAGTTCTTC. Its protein is CSAPTWGSPKGEQFF.

In its sample, this clonotype was seen many times. The chain employs TRBV5-1 and TRBJ2-1; possibly TRBD1 or TRBD2 for D (7 bases each). Trimming pared 7 bases from V and 0 bases from J, leaving 17 bases between. Germline CDR1 and CDR2: SGHRS and YFSETQ. The CDR3 runs 16 residues. The CDR3 loop reads CASLPGGGSSYNEQFF. The CDR3 DNA sequence: TGCGCCAGCCTCCCAGGGGGGGGGAGCTCCTACAATGAGCAGTTCTTC. Drawing the rest from reference TRBV5-1 and TRBJ2-1, the complete variable domain is KAGVTQTPRYLIKTRGQQVTLSCSPISGHRSVSWYQQTPGQGLQFLFEYFSETQRNKGNFPGRFSGRQFSNSRSEMNVSTLELGDSALYLCASLPGGGSSYNEQFFGPGTRLTVL.